One and the same sample provided the 26 T cell receptor beta chains below, sequenced in a study of shared clonotypes between healthy human individuals. Clones were sequenced by immunoSEQ multiplex PCR, and TCRdb holds only the in-frame ones, with some missing. The sample consists of fewer than 1.8 million clones, about 98.5% of them appearing once. The sample comprised naive CD4+ T cells sorted from blood. As for subset: CD45RA+ positively selected. The receptors originated from a man aged 25-45 years in good health.

Comments on this clone: In the same sample, other DNA sequences code for this CDR3. The chain recombines TRBV18 with TRBJ2-5, with unresolved D. The CDR3 is 13 residues long. V lost 2 bases and J 5 bases, leaving 9 bases between the germline ends. Germline CDR1 and CDR2: KGHSH and LQKENI. The CDR3 nucleotides are TGTGCCAGCTCACCAGGATCGGGCGAGACCCAGTACTTC. Translating gives CASSPGSGETQYF.

This chain connects TRBV6-6 to TRBJ2-5, with 15 bases identical to TRBD2. The CDR3 loop spans 15 amino acids. V was pared by 6 bases and J by 7 bases, with 6 bases of the junction left unmatched. Germline values: CDR1 MNHNY, CDR2 SVGAGI (reference sequence). This CDR3 reads CASSLGLAGGGTQYF. The CDR3 DNA sequence: TGTGCCAGCAGCCTCGGACTAGCGGGAGGGGGGACCCAGTACTTC.

This chain connects TRBV11-2 to TRBJ1-4, with D perhaps TRBD1 (6 bases). Germline assignment: CDR1 SGHAT and CDR2 FQNNGV. V shed 6 bases and J shed 4 bases, with 18 bases lying between them. The CDR3 is made up of 16 amino acids. The CDR3, as DNA: TGTGCCAGCAGACATACAGGGATTGGGTTTAATGAAAAACTGTTTTTT. Translating it yields CASRHTGIGFNEKLFF.

This rearrangement joins TRBV29-1 to TRBJ2-1; 7 positions match TRBD2. Germline CDR1 and CDR2: SQVTM and ANQGSEA. V shed 4 bases, J shed 4 bases, and the junction held 7 bases outside the gene matches. The CDR3 covers 14 residues. Here the CDR3 reads CSVGSGGRYNEQFF. The CDR3 nucleotides read TGCAGCGTTGGTTCGGGGGGTCGATACAATGAGCAGTTCTTC.

This chain links TRBV10-3 with TRBJ1-1, with 10 bases aligning to TRBD1. V lost 0 bases to trimming and J lost 3 bases; unmatched junction nucleotides: 4. The CDR3 is made up of 16 amino acids. The V gene's germline CDR1 is ENHRY and CDR2 SYGVKD. The CDR3 DNA reads as TGTGCCATCAGTGAGTCGACAGGGGGCTTTTACACTGAAGCTTTCTTT. Translation: CAISESTGGFYTEAFF.

The genes are TRBV11-2 and TRBJ2-2, with 10 positions matching TRBD1. Germline V gives CDR1 SGHAT, CDR2 FQNNGV. J was trimmed by 4 bases and V by 4 bases; bases with no gene match: 0. This CDR3 comprises 14 residues. The chain's CDR3 is CASSWDRGTGELFF. The CDR3, as DNA: TGTGCCAGCAGCTGGGACAGGGGCACCGGGGAGCTGTTTTTT. Using reference TRBV11-2 and TRBJ2-2 for the parts outside the CDR3, the full variable domain is EAGVAQSPRYKIIEKRQSVAFWCNPISGHATLYWYQQILGQGPKLLIQFQNNGVVDDSQLPKDRFSAERLKGVDSTLKIQPAKLEDSAVYLCASSWDRGTGELFFGEGSRLTVL.

The V call is TRBV28, the J call TRBJ2-1; a weak D match, TRBD2 (6 bases). Germline CDR1 is MDHEN and CDR2 is SYDVKM. The CDR3 spans 11 residues. The V end lost 4 bases, the J end lost 11 bases, and 9 bases lay between the germline ends. CDR3 DNA: TGTGCCAGCAGTTCGGGAGCCAAGCAGTTCTTC. It translates to CASSSGAKQFF.

The rearrangement links TRBV19 to TRBJ2-3, with D perhaps being TRBD1 or TRBD2 (5 bases each). Trimming removed 3 bases from V and 5 bases from J, with 15 bases in between. CDR1 is LNHDA and CDR2 is SQIVND in the germline V gene (reference sequence). The CDR3 consists of 15 residues. In DNA, the CDR3 is TGTGCCAGTAGTATTGGAGGACAACTCCTAGATACGCAGTATTTT. It codes for CASSIGGQLLDTQYF.

This clone has a single count. The rearrangement uses TRBV18 and TRBJ2-7; 7 bases map to TRBD2. Germline trimming cut 4 bases from V and 1 base from J; bases unmatched to any gene: 4. Germline V gene data show CDR1 as KGHSH and CDR2 as LQKENI. This CDR3 is 14 amino acids long. The CDR3 DNA follows: TGTGCCAGCTCACGGGAGGGCCCGTCCTACGAGCAGTACTTC. It specifies CASSREGPSYEQYF.

This chain links TRBV6-5 with TRBJ2-2; no clear D. Germline assignment: CDR1 MNHEY and CDR2 SVGAGI. V lost 6 bases and J 7 bases, leaving 18 bases between the germline ends. The CDR3 contains 15 residues. As DNA, the CDR3 is TGTGCCAGCAGGCCGACATTGGGCGGTAGCGGGGAGCTGTTTTTT. Translating it yields CASRPTLGGSGELFF.

This clone was seen a few times. This rearrangement joins TRBV6-1 to TRBJ1-5, with D possibly TRBD1 on 5 matching bases. The germline V gene has CDR1 MNHNS and CDR2 SASEGT. The CDR3 totals 15 residues. V gave up 1 base and J gave up 5 bases, with 12 bases separating them. The CDR3 loop is CASSEVPGKYQPQHF. As DNA, the CDR3 is TGTGCCAGCAGTGAAGTCCCAGGGAAGTATCAGCCCCAGCATTTT.

The chain joins TRBV4-1 to TRBJ2-4, with a tentative D call TRBD1 (6 bases). The CDR3 is made up of 16 amino acids. V was cut by 4 bases and J by 0 bases, with 13 bases left in between. Germline CDR1 and CDR2: MGHRA and YSYEKL. Here the CDR3 DNA reads TGCGCCAGCAGCCTCTTCGACAGGATAGCCAAAAACATTCAGTACTTC. It specifies CASSLFDRIAKNIQYF.

This clone appeared a single time. This chain connects TRBV28 to TRBJ2-1; possibly TRBD1 for D (5 bases). The V gene lost 4 bases and the J gene lost 7 bases, with 8 bases spanning the gap. The CDR3 has 12 amino acids. Germline V gene data show CDR1 as MDHEN and CDR2 as SYDVKM. The DNA of the CDR3 is TGTGCCAGCAGTTCACAGGTGAATGAGCAGTTCTTC. This translates into CASSSQVNEQFF.

The V call is TRBV9, the J call TRBJ2-1; D remains unclear. The V end was cut by 3 bases, the J end by 10 bases, with 8 bases between. From germline, CDR1 is SGDLS and CDR2 YYNGEE. The CDR3 sequence is 11 residues long. CDR3 DNA: TGTGCCAGCAGCGAAATGGAGGAGCAGTTCTTC. It encodes CASSEMEEQFF.

This sequence joins TRBV5-4 and TRBJ2-1, with 11 nucleotides matching TRBD2. V lost 4 bases to trimming and J lost 8 bases; unmatched junction nucleotides: 8. The germline V gene encodes CDR1 SGHNT and CDR2 YYREEE (reference sequence). This CDR3 has 15 residues. In nucleotides, the CDR3 is TGTGCCAGCAGCACTTTAGCGGGAGGGCCGGATGAGCAGTTCTTC. This gives the protein CASSTLAGGPDEQFF.

The chain uses TRBV19 and TRBJ2-3; D ambiguous. This CDR3 contains 15 residues. Germline V gene lookup returns CDR1 LNHDA and CDR2 SQIVND (reference sequence). Trimming left V 3 bases short and J 2 bases short, with 12 bases between. CDR3 DNA: TGTGCCAGTAGTATGACAAAAACTGACACAGATACGCAGTATTTT. Protein: CASSMTKTDTDTQYF.

The rearrangement links TRBV10-3 to TRBJ1-5, with D possibly TRBD1 on 5 matching bases. V dropped 8 bases and J dropped 0 bases, with 11 bases sitting between them. This CDR3 has 14 amino acids. Germline V gene data show CDR1 as ENHRY and CDR2 as SYGVKD. The CDR3 DNA follows: TGTGCCATCGGTGGGGGAAATAGCAATCAGCCCCAGCATTTT. It codes for CAIGGGNSNQPQHF.

V and J are TRBV18 and TRBJ2-3, with 9 positions matching TRBD2. Per the germline V gene, CDR1 is KGHSH and CDR2 is LQKENI. Trimming removed 2 bases from V and 6 bases from J; junction bases left unmatched: 9. The CDR3 extends over 16 amino acids. The CDR3 bases are TGTGCCAGCTCACCATTAGCGGGAGCGAAGTCGGATACGCAGTATTTT. It is translated as CASSPLAGAKSDTQYF.

This rearrangement joins TRBV7-2 to TRBJ2-7; 8 bases align to TRBD1. J gave up 3 bases and V 3 bases, and 7 bases lay outside the gene matches. Looked up from germline, CDR1 is SGHTA and CDR2 is FQGNSA. The CDR3 has 15 amino acids. The CDR3 DNA reads TGTGCCAGCAGCTTCCGGGACAGGTTTAGCTACGAGCAGTACTTC. Protein product: CASSFRDRFSYEQYF.

The V call is TRBV11-2, the J call TRBJ2-2, with D unresolved. V lost 5 bases, J lost 0 bases, and 10 bases lay in between. Germline V CDR1 and CDR2: SGHAT, FQNNGV. The CDR3 spans 15 residues. The CDR3 DNA reads as TGTGCCAGCAGCCCTCGACTCGCGAACACCGGGGAGCTGTTTTTT. Protein sequence: CASSPRLANTGELFF.

As for this clone: The same CDR3 can be traced to other DNA sequences in this sample. The V gene is TRBV4-1, the J gene TRBJ1-1; D unresolved. Trimming left V 0 bases short and J 2 bases short, with 4 bases between. The CDR3 contains 13 residues. Germline CDR1 and CDR2: MGHRA and YSYEKL. CDR3 nucleotide sequence: TGCGCCAGCAGCCAAGATCGAAACACTGAAGCTTTCTTT. It codes for CASSQDRNTEAFF.

The chain employs TRBV5-1 and TRBJ2-2, with 10 nucleotides matching TRBD2. The germline V gene encodes CDR1 SGHRS and CDR2 YFSETQ. The CDR3 length is 16 residues. V gave up 4 bases and J gave up 6 bases; unmatched junction bases: 9. CDR3 residues: CASSPVSSGSSGELFF. Here the CDR3 DNA reads TGCGCCAGCAGCCCGGTTTCTAGCGGGAGCTCCGGGGAGCTGTTTTTT.

This sequence joins TRBV27 and TRBJ2-6; D is unresolved. This CDR3 spans 17 amino acids. Trimming took off 3 bases at V and 2 bases at J, with 14 bases between the two ends. The germline CDR1 and CDR2 sequences are MNHEY and SMNVEV (reference sequence). CDR3 amino acids: CASSFGPTKPGANVLTF. The CDR3 region has the DNA TGTGCCAGCAGTTTTGGCCCCACCAAGCCTGGGGCCAACGTCCTGACTTTC. Filled out from reference TRBV27 and TRBJ2-6, the complete variable domain reads EAQVTQNPRYLITVTGKKLTVTCSQNMNHEYMSWYRQDPGLGLRQIYYSMNVEVTDKGDVPEGYKVSRKEKRNFPLILESPSPNQTSLYFCASSFGPTKPGANVLTFGAGSRLTVL.

The chain links TRBV6-5 to TRBJ2-7, with TRBD1 matching over 7 bases. This CDR3 has 16 amino acids. Trimming at V came to 0 bases and at J to 2 bases, leaving 7 bases not matched to a gene. Germline values: CDR1 MNHEY, CDR2 SVGAGI. The CDR3 is CASSYSYRGRAYEQYF. The CDR3 DNA follows: TGTGCCAGCAGTTACTCGTACAGGGGAAGGGCCTACGAGCAGTACTTC.

Written as DNA, the CDR3 is TGTGCCAGCAGCTGGCGAGGACTGGGGGTTGACAATGAGCAGTTCTTC. It is translated as CASSWRGLGVDNEQFF. This chain links TRBV5-4 with TRBJ2-1; D is possibly TRBD1 or TRBD2 (5 bases each). The V gene lost 3 bases and the J gene lost 5 bases, with 18 bases spanning the gap. Germline values: CDR1 SGHNT, CDR2 YYREEE (reference sequence). The CDR3 length is 16 residues.

V usage is TRBV5-1 and J usage is TRBJ2-7, with TRBD2 matching 11 bases. Germline CDR1 reads SGHRS; CDR2 reads YFSETQ. CDR3 length: 15 amino acids. V gave up 4 bases and J gave up 1 base; unmatched junction bases: 4. CDR3 nucleotides: TGCGCCAGCAGCATGGGACTAGCGGAGTCCTACGAGCAGTACTTC. Translated, it gives CASSMGLAESYEQYF.